A selection of T cell receptor beta chains follows, all from one sample in a study of cytomegalovirus exposure and HLA in healthy donors. The table came from immunoSEQ multiplex PCR; TCRdb's copy has only in-frame clones and leaves some out. The data show some 110,000 clones, around 76% seen once. The sequencing input was PBMCs. These receptors were obtained from a woman aged 45-65 years in good health and CMV-seropositive. Each CDR3 is given with its conserved first and last residue. Each record gives: V gene, clone size, J gene, D gene, CDR3 DNA, CDR3 protein. A D gene is named only where the DNA matches it firmly. Only some rows state a clone size, as once, few, many or a class for expanded clones.

TRBV28,.,TRBJ2-2,.,TGTGCCAGCAGTTTCGTTCAGGGGCTGAGCACCGGGGAGCTGTTTTTT,CASSFVQGLSTGELFF
TRBV6-5,once,TRBJ2-1,TRBD1,TGTGCCAGCAGTTACCACAGGGGGCTGTCCGGGGAGCAGTTCTTC,CASSYHRGLSGEQFF
TRBV7-8,.,TRBJ2-7,TRBD1,TGTGCCAGCAGCTTAGAAACAGGGGACCCCTACGAGCAGTACTTC,CASSLETGDPYEQYF
TRBV18,once,TRBJ1-2,.,TGTGCCAGCTCACCTGGCGGGGATGGCTACACCTTC,CASSPGGDGYTF
TRBV28,.,TRBJ1-3,.,TGTGCCAGCAATTCCCCAGGGGCAGGGCTAGGAAACACCATATATTTT,CASNSPGAGLGNTIYF
TRBV6-6,few,TRBJ1-1,.,TGTGCCAGCAACTGGATTGACTCAAACACTGAAGCTTTCTTT,CASNWIDSNTEAFF
TRBV5-1,.,TRBJ2-7,TRBD1,TGCGCCAGCAGCTGGACAGGACAGGCCTACGAGCAGTACTTC,CASSWTGQAYEQYF
TRBV9,.,TRBJ1-5,TRBD1,TGTGCCAGCAGCGAGGGGGACAGGAGTCTGAATCAGCCCCAGCATTTT,CASSEGDRSLNQPQHF
TRBV7-8,.,TRBJ1-3,TRBD1,TGTGCCAGCAGCAGGACGGGACAGGGTGGAAACACCATATATTTT,CASSRTGQGGNTIYF
TRBV6-5,few,TRBJ1-4,.,TGTGCCAGCAGCACGGACAGTGGGATACTGTTTTTT,CASSTDSGILFF
TRBV28,.,TRBJ1-6,.,TGTGCCAGCAGCCCCTGGGGCAATTCACCCCTCCACTTT,CASSPWGNSPLHF
TRBV7-9,.,TRBJ2-2,.,TGTGCCAGCCGACAGGAGAACACCGGGGAGCTGTTTTTT,CASRQENTGELFF
TRBV29-1,.,TRBJ1-4,TRBD1,TGCAGCCTAAGGCCGGGACAGCCTAATGAAAAACTGTTTTTT,CSLRPGQPNEKLFF
TRBV7-6,.,TRBJ1-4,TRBD1,TGTGCCAGCAGCGAGATGGACAGGGTTGAAAAACTGTTTTTT,CASSEMDRVEKLFF
TRBV7-6,.,TRBJ2-7,.,TGTGCCAGCAGCCCGGGGTTCCACGAGCAGTACTTC,CASSPGFHEQYF
TRBV10-3,.,TRBJ1-1,.,TGTGCCATCACCGCGGGGGGCAGAAGCCCTGAAGCTTTCTTT,CAITAGGRSPEAFF
TRBV6-1,once,TRBJ1-1,.,TGTGCCAGCAGCAGGGTTACGAACACTGAAGCTTTCTTT,CASSRVTNTEAFF
TRBV7-7,.,TRBJ2-2,.,TGTGCTAGCAGCTTAACGGGGGAAACCGGGGAGCTGGTTTTT,CASSLTGETGELVF
TRBV10-1,.,TRBJ1-1,TRBD1,TGCGCCAGCAGTGAGTCGGACAGGGGGAACACTGAAGCTTTCTTT,CASSESDRGNTEAFF
TRBV19,.,TRBJ1-2,TRBD1,TGTGCCAGTAGTACAGACAGGGCACCCTCCTATGGCTACACCTTC,CASSTDRAPSYGYTF
TRBV7-9,.,TRBJ2-1,TRBD1,TGTGCCATCGGACAGGGGGCCAGTGGCGGGGCGTTTGTCCAGTTCTTC,CAIGQGASGGAFVQFF
TRBV4-3,.,TRBJ1-1,TRBD1,TGCGCCAGCAGCCCTATACGGACAGGGGGAATCACTGAAGCTTTCTTT,CASSPIRTGGITEAFF
TRBV2,.,TRBJ1-2,.,TGTGCCAGCAACGAACCATCCCCTCCTCGACTTAAAGACTATGGCTACACCTTC,CASNEPSPPRLKDYGYTF
TRBV12-5,.,TRBJ1-1,.,TGTGCTAGTGGGCCAGGGAAGCCAAACACTGAAGCTTTCTTT,CASGPGKPNTEAFF
TRBV18,.,TRBJ1-1,.,TGTGCCAGCTCACCACTCGCGCCAGGTAACACTGAAGCTTTCTTT,CASSPLAPGNTEAFF
TRBV29-1,.,TRBJ1-4,.,TGCAGCGCCCGGGATGAAAAACTGTTTTTT,CSARDEKLFF
TRBV30,few,TRBJ1-1,.,TGTGCCTGGAGTCCCCGGAGGGCGACGACTGAAGCTTTCTTT,CAWSPRRATTEAFF
TRBV4-3,few,TRBJ1-3,.,TGCGCCAGCAGCCAAGAAGAGGCAGCGTACTCTGGAAACACCATATATTTT,CASSQEEAAYSGNTIYF
TRBV7-9,few,TRBJ2-4,TRBD1,TGTTCCAGCAGCCCCTCTAAAGGGGGCGCCGCCAAAAACATTCAGTACTTC,CSSSPSKGGAAKNIQYF
TRBV7-9,.,TRBJ2-4,.,TGTTCCAGCAGCCCCCGAGACAGTCTAGCCAAAAACATTCAGTACTTC,CSSSPRDSLAKNIQYF
TRBV19,.,TRBJ1-5,.,TGTGCCAGTAGTAGCGGTAGACAGGAAAGACCCCAGCATTTT,CASSSGRQERPQHF
TRBV9,once,TRBJ2-2,.,TGTGCCAGCAGCGCCCGGGGTAACACCGGGGAGCTGTTTTTT,CASSARGNTGELFF
TRBV5-1,.,TRBJ2-3,TRBD2,TGCGCCAGCAGCCGCGCGGGACTAGCGGGGGCCAACACAGATACGCAGTATTTT,CASSRAGLAGANTDTQYF
TRBV9,.,TRBJ2-3,.,TGTGCCAGCAGCTTTGGTAGAGGTAGCGGCGGTGGTTGGGCGCAGTATTTT,CASSFGRGSGGGWAQYF
TRBV28,.,TRBJ2-1,TRBD2,TGTGCCAGCAAGGAAGCGGGGGGGCGGGTCGATGAGCAGTTCTTC,CASKEAGGRVDEQFF
TRBV5-1,.,TRBJ2-7,TRBD2,TGCGCCAGCAGCTTGACCCGAGCGGCGGGGGTCCCCTACGAGCAGTACTTC,CASSLTRAAGVPYEQYF
TRBV7-8,.,TRBJ1-2,.,TGTGCCAGCAGCTTGATGGGTATGACAGGCTATGGCTACACCTTC,CASSLMGMTGYGYTF
TRBV28,few,TRBJ1-1,.,TGTGCCAGCGGATCCCCCGACAGGCTGAACACTGAAGCTTTCTTT,CASGSPDRLNTEAFF
TRBV28,.,TRBJ1-1,TRBD1,TGTGCCAGCAGTTATGGGCCCGGGACAGGAAAAATAATCACTGAAGCTTTCTTT,CASSYGPGTGKIITEAFF
TRBV27,.,TRBJ2-3,.,TGTGCCAGCAGCCCGGACATCGGAAGCACAGATACGCAGTATTTT,CASSPDIGSTDTQYF
TRBV7-9,.,TRBJ2-7,.,TGTGCCAGTCTAGGGGGTGACTCCTACGAGCAGTACTTC,CASLGGDSYEQYF
TRBV2,few,TRBJ2-1,TRBD2,TGTGCCAGCAGGCCGGCCGAGAAAGCGGGGGGAGGCAATGAGCAGTTCTTC,CASRPAEKAGGGNEQFF
TRBV6-1,.,TRBJ2-1,TRBD2,TGTGCCAGCAGTGAATTCGGGCGGGGGGGCTCCTACAATGAGCAGTTCTTC,CASSEFGRGGSYNEQFF
TRBV2,.,TRBJ1-2,.,TGTGCCAGCAGTGAACAGAGGCTGAGCTATGGCTACACCTTC,CASSEQRLSYGYTF
TRBV7-9,.,TRBJ1-6,.,TGTGCCAGCAGCCCGGGACAAAATAATTCACCCCTCCACTTT,CASSPGQNNSPLHF
TRBV7-2,.,TRBJ1-5,.,TGTGCCAGCAGCTCTAGGTCAGGGGTCCACCAGCCCCAGCATTTT,CASSSRSGVHQPQHF
TRBV9,once,TRBJ2-3,TRBD1,TGTGCCAGCAGCGCCGCAAAGGGGACAGTACTCGGCACAGATACGCAGTATTTT,CASSAAKGTVLGTDTQYF
TRBV4-3,few,TRBJ2-2,.,TGCGCCAGCAGCCAAGATTGGCTCCCCGGGGAGCTGTTTTTT,CASSQDWLPGELFF
TRBV28,.,TRBJ1-6,.,TGTGCCAGCAGTTTATATCGCGGTAGCTCCTATAATTCACCCCTCCACTTT,CASSLYRGSSYNSPLHF
TRBV5-4,few,TRBJ2-3,.,TGTGCCAGCAGCCAAGATCTGGGCGGGGGCACAGATACGCAGTATTTT,CASSQDLGGGTDTQYF
TRBV9,.,TRBJ1-3,TRBD1,TGTGCCAGCAGCGTATATGACAGGGCTCCCTCTGGAAACACCATATATTTT,CASSVYDRAPSGNTIYF
TRBV7-9,.,TRBJ1-6,.,TGTTCCAGCAGCTACGGACAGCCGCCAGCCCTCCACTTT,CSSSYGQPPALHF
TRBV28,.,TRBJ1-4,.,TGTGCCAGCAGTTTCTCGGTGGGGGCTAGTGAAAAACTGTTTTTT,CASSFSVGASEKLFF
TRBV11-1,.,TRBJ2-5,.,TGTGCCAGCAGCTTAGATGCTGAACTCGAGACCCAGTACTTC,CASSLDAELETQYF
TRBV10-3,.,TRBJ1-5,TRBD1,TGTGCCATCAGCGCGGACAGGGCGGCGGGTCAGCCCCAGCATTTT,CAISADRAAGQPQHF
TRBV10-3,.,TRBJ2-7,.,TGTGCCATCAGTGATACAGGGCCCTACGAGCAGTACTTC,CAISDTGPYEQYF
TRBV4-1,.,TRBJ1-5,.,TGCGCCAGCAGCCAAGATCAACAGAATAGCAATCAGCCCCAGCATTTT,CASSQDQQNSNQPQHF